This T cell receptor beta chain was sequenced for a study of shared clonotypes between healthy human individuals. The study enrolled healthy HIV-negative adults without recent acute infections or vaccinations as donors. Only Caucasian adults living in Nashville, Tennessee made up the donor group. Repertoires were generated with immunoSEQ multiplex PCR, while TCRdb's copy carries only in-frame clones and drops some. The data hold about 2.3 million clones, with 85% to 95% observed a single time. Regarding the study as a whole: What rarefaction showed was incomplete sorted-subset sequencing despite large depth.

Looked up from germline, CDR1 is SGDLS and CDR2 is YYNGEE. The CDR3 runs to 15 residues. After removal of 0 bases from V and 4 bases from J, the junction contained 5 bases not matched to a gene. This clone was found once. Its specificity is unknown. Different DNA sequences within this sample yield the same CDR3. The specimen was naive CD4+ T cells from PBMCs. As to subset: CD45RA+ positively selected. The V call is TRBV9, the J call TRBJ2-7, with TRBD1 matching over 9 bases. The source of this sequence is a man aged 18 to 35 in good health. Some clones in this sample may be carry-over from other donors' samples. The CDR3: CASSVDPGQGYEQYF. CDR3 nucleotide sequence: TGTGCCAGCAGCGTAGACCCGGGACAGGGTTACGAGCAGTACTTC.